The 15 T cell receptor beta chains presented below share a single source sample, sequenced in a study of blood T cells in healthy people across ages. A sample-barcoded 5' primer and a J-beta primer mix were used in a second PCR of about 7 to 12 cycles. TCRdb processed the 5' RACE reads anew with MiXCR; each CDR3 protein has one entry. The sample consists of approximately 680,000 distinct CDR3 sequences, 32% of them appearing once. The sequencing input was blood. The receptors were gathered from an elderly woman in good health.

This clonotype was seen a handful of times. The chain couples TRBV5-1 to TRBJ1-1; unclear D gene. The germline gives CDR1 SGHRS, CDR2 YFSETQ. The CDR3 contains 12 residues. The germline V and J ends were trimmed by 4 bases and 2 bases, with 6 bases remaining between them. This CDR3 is CASSTANTEAFF. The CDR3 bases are TGCGCCAGCAGCACGGCAAACACTGAAGCTTTCTTT.

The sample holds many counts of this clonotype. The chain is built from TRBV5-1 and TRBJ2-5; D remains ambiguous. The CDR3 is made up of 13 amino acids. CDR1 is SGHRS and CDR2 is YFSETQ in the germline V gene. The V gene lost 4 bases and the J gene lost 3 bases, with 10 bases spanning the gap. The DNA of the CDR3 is TGCGCCAGCAGCCAAGGACCCAAAGAGACCCAGTACTTC. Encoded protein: CASSQGPKETQYF.

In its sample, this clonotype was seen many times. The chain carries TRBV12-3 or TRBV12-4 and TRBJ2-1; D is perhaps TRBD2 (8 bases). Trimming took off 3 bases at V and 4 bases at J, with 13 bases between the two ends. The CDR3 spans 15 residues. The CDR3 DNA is TGTGCCAGCAGTTTCGGGAGGGGGCCTTACAATGAGCAGTTCTTC. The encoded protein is CASSFGRGPYNEQFF.

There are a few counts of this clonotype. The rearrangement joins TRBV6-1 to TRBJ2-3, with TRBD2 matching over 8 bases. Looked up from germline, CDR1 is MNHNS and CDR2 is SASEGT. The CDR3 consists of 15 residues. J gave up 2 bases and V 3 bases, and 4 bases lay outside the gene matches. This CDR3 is CASSDPGLVTDTQYF. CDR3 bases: TGTGCCAGCAGTGATCCGGGACTAGTCACAGATACGCAGTATTTT.

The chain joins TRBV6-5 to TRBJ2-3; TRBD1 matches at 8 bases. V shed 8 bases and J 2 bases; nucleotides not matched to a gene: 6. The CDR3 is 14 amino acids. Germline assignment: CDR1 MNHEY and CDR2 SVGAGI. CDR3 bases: TGTGCCAGCCAACCGGGACAGGTCACAGATACGCAGTATTTT. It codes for CASQPGQVTDTQYF.

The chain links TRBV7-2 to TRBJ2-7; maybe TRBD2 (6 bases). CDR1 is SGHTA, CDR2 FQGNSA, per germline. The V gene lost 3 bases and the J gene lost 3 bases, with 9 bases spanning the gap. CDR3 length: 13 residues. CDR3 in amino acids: CASSFGSGYEQYF. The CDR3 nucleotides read TGTGCCAGCAGCTTCGGTAGCGGCTACGAGCAGTACTTC.

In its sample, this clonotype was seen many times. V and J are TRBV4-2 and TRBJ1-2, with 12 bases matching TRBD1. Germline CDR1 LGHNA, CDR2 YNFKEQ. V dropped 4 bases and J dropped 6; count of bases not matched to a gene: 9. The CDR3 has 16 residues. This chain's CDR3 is CASSRLGTGGADGYTF. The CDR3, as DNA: TGTGCCAGCAGCCGCCTCGGGACAGGGGGCGCAGATGGCTACACCTTC.

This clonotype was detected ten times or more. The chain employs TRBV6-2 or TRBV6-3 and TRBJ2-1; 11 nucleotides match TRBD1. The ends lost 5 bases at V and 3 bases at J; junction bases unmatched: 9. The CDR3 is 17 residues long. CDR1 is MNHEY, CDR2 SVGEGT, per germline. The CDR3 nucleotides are TGTGCCAGCAGTCCCGACCTGGGACAGGGGGGCTACAATGAGCAGTTCTTC. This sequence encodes CASSPDLGQGGYNEQFF.

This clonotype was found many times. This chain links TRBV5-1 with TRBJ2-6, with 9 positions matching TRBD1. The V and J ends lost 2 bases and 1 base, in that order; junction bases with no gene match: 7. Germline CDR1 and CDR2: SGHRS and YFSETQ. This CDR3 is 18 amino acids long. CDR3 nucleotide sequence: TGCGCCAGCAGCTTTCAAACAGGGGGCAGGTCTGGGGCCAACGTCCTGACTTTC. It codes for CASSFQTGGRSGANVLTF. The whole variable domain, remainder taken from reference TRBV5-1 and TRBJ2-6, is KAGVTQTPRYLIKTRGQQVTLSCSPISGHRSVSWYQQTPGQGLQFLFEYFSETQRNKGNFPGRFSGRQFSNSRSEMNVSTLELGDSALYLCASSFQTGGRSGANVLTFGAGSRLTVL.

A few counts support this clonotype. CDR3 in amino acids: CSASDSLNPYEQYF. In DNA, the CDR3 is TGCAGTGCTAGCGACAGCCTAAATCCGTACGAGCAGTACTTC. This chain links TRBV20-1 with TRBJ2-7; a weak D match, TRBD1 (5 bases). V was cut by 3 bases and J by 4 bases, with 16 bases left in between. Per the germline V gene, CDR1 is DFQATT and CDR2 is SNEGSKA (reference sequence). The CDR3 is made up of 14 amino acids.

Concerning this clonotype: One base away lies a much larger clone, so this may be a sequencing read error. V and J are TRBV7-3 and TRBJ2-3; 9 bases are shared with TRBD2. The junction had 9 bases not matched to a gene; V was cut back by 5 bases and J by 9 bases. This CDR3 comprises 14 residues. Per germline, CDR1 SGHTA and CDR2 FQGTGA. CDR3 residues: CASSPGTSFETQYF. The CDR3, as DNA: TGTGCCAGCAGCCCCGGGACTAGCTTCGAAACGCAGTATTTT.

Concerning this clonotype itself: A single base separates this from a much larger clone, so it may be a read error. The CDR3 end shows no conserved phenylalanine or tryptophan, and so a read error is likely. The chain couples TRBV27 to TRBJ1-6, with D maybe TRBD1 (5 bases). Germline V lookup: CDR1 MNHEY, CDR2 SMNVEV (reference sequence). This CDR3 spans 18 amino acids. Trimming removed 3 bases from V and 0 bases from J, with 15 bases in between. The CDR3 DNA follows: TGTGCCAGCAGTTTCGGGACCCCCCTAAGCTCCTATAATTCACCCCTCCACTTG. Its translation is CASSFGTPLSSYNSPLHL.

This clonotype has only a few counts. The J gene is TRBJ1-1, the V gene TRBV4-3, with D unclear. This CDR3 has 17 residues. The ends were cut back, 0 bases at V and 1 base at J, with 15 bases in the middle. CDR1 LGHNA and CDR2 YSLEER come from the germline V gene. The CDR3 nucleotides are TGCGCCAGCAGCCAAGATTGGCGGGCAGGTTGGAACACTGAAGCTTTCTTT. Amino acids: CASSQDWRAGWNTEAFF.

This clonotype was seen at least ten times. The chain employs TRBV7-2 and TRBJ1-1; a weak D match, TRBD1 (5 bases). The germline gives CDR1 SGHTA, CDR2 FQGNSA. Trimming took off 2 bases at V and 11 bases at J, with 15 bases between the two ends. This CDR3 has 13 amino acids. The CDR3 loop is CASSLQGRSTAFF. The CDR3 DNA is TGTGCCAGCAGCTTACAGGGTCGAAGTACGGCTTTCTTT. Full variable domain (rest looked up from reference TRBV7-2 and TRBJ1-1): GAGVSQSPSNKVTEKGKDVELRCDPISGHTALYWYRQSLGQGLEFLIYFQGNSAPDKSGLPSDRFSAERTGGSVSTLTIQRTQQEDSAVYLCASSLQGRSTAFFGQGTRLTVV.

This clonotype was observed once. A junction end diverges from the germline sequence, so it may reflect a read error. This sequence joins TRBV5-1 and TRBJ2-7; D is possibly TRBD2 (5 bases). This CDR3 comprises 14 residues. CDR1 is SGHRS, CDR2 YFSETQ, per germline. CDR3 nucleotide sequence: TGCGTCAGCAGCTTGGCCGCGGGCAGCTACGAGCAGTACTTC. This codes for CVSSLAAGSYEQYF.